These 5 T cell receptor beta chains were all obtained from the same sample, sequenced in a study of T cell changes during pregnancy in multiple sclerosis. Some clones are missing from TCRdb's copy, which holds only in-frame ones; the method was immunoSEQ multiplex PCR. The sample lists under 95,000 clones; about 93% were seen once. The sample in question was peripheral blood, obtained in the second trimester of pregnancy. These receptor sequences come from a female donor in good health, enrolled as a control in a pregnancy study.

The gene calls are TRBV7-9 and TRBJ2-1; TRBD2 matches at 14 bases. Trimming cost V 5 bases and J 7 bases; bases outside gene matches: 7. This CDR3 is built from 16 residues. Germline V CDR1 and CDR2: SEHNR, FQNEAQ (reference sequence). The CDR3 nucleotides read TGTGCCAGCAGCCCCCCGGGACTAGCGGGAGAAAATGAGCAGTTCTTC. The encoded protein is CASSPPGLAGENEQFF.

The CDR3 DNA reads TGTGCCAGCACCTCGATGAGCTCCTACAATGAGCAGTTCTTC. It is translated as CASTSMSSYNEQFF. This sequence joins TRBV2 and TRBJ2-1, with D hard to call. Germline V gene sequence: CDR1 SNHLY, CDR2 FYNNEI. The CDR3 is 14 amino acids. V shed 7 bases and J shed 0 bases, with 10 bases lying between them.

CDR3 nucleotide sequence: TGTGCCAGCTCACCACTGGGACAGAACTCCTACGAGCAGTACTTC. This codes for CASSPLGQNSYEQYF. The J gene is TRBJ2-7, the V gene TRBV18; 7 bases match TRBD1. CDR1 and CDR2 (germline): KGHSH, LQKENI. The CDR3 totals 15 residues. V trimming: 1 base; J trimming: 0 bases; junction bases outside the gene matches: 3.

The rearrangement joins TRBV28 to TRBJ2-2, with D unclear. The CDR3 has 14 residues. Trimming shortened V by 6 bases and J by 5 bases, and 13 bases separated the two germline ends. CDR1 and CDR2 (germline): MDHEN, SYDVKM. The CDR3 loop reads CASSADMRTGELFF. As DNA, the CDR3 is TGTGCCAGCAGCGCGGATATGAGGACCGGGGAGCTGTTTTTT.

V usage is TRBV7-9 and J usage is TRBJ2-1, with a tentative D call TRBD2 (5 bases). This CDR3 has 14 residues. Germline CDR1 reads SEHNR; CDR2 reads FQNEAQ (reference sequence). V was pared by 1 base and J by 15 bases, with 19 bases between. This chain's CDR3 is CASSLVQSGYGRFF. DNA for the CDR3: TGTGCCAGCAGCTTAGTTCAATCGGGGTATGGTCGGTTCTTC.